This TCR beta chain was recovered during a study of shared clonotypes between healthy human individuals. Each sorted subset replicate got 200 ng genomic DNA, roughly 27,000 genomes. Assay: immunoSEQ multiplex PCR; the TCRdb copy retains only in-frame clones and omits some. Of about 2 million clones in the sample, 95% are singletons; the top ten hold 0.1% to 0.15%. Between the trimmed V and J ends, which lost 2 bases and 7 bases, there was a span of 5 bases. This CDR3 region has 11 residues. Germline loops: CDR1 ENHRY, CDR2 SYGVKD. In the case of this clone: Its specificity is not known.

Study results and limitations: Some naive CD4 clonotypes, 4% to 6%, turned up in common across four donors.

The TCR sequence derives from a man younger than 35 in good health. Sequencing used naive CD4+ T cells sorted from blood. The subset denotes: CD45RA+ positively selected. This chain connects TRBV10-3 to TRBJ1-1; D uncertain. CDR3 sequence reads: CAISEQFEAFF. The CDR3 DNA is TGTGCCATCAGTGAGCAGTTTGAAGCTTTCTTT.